The rows below give T cell receptor beta chains drawn from one sample of a study of cytomegalovirus exposure and HLA in healthy donors. Profiling relied on immunoSEQ multiplex PCR, and the TCRdb table lists in-frame clones only, not all of them. The sample lists 150,000 to 200,000 clones, around 83% occurring once. The sample comprised PBMCs. The receptors derive from a man aged 40-49 years in good health and CMV-seropositive. Both conserved end residues are part of each CDR3. The D gene is left open where the match is weak. Clone size appears in some rows only: once, few, many, or a class for an expanded clone.

TRBV7-2,-,TRBJ2-7,TRBD2,CASSLELAAYYEQYF,TGTGCCAGCAGCTTAGAACTAGCGGCTTACTACGAGCAGTACTTC
TRBV2,-,TRBJ2-5,-,CASSPGQNRGQYF,TGTGCCAGCAGTCCTGGACAGAATCGCGGGCAGTACTTC
TRBV6-1,-,TRBJ1-2,TRBD1,CASSVTGGGGYTF,TGTGCCAGCAGTGTGACAGGGGGCGGTGGCTACACCTTC
TRBV2,-,TRBJ1-2,TRBD1,CASSSGTGSYGYTF,TGTGCCAGCAGTTCCGGGACAGGGAGTTATGGCTACACCTTC
TRBV29-1,-,TRBJ2-7,-,CSVDSPADEQYF,TGCAGCGTTGACTCCCCGGCGGACGAGCAGTACTTC
TRBV28,-,TRBJ1-1,TRBD1,CASSARTGGTEAFF,TGTGCCAGCAGTGCCCGGACAGGGGGCACTGAAGCTTTCTTT
TRBV7-6,-,TRBJ2-5,TRBD2,CASSSIREGETQYF,TGTGCCAGCAGCTCGATACGGGAGGGAGAGACCCAGTACTTC
TRBV5-4,-,TRBJ2-3,TRBD2,CASSPGLAGPSSTDTQYF,TGTGCCAGCAGCCCGGGACTAGCGGGGCCCTCAAGCACAGATACGCAGTATTTT
TRBV5-1,-,TRBJ2-5,-,CASSSQTLQETQYF,TGCGCCAGCAGCTCCCAGACTCTCCAAGAGACCCAGTACTTC
TRBV5-1,-,TRBJ2-1,-,CASRGALDAYNEQFF,TGCGCCAGCAGGGGGGCACTAGACGCCTACAATGAGCAGTTCTTC
TRBV11-1,few,TRBJ2-7,-,CASSLTRGSGLYEQYF,TGTGCCAGCAGCTTAACCCGCGGGTCGGGCCTCTACGAGCAGTACTTC
TRBV6-6,-,TRBJ1-1,TRBD1,CASSHTRTGLNTEAFF,TGTGCCAGCAGCCATACCAGGACAGGCTTGAACACTGAAGCTTTCTTT
TRBV6-5,-,TRBJ2-7,-,CASSSLGESYEQYF,TGTGCCAGCAGTTCTCTGGGAGAATCCTACGAGCAGTACTTC
TRBV5-1,-,TRBJ2-1,TRBD1,CASRGDRGDEQFF,TGCGCCAGCAGAGGGGACAGGGGCGATGAGCAGTTCTTC
TRBV7-2,once,TRBJ2-2,-,CASSLYEVANTGELFF,TGTGCCAGCAGCTTATATGAGGTAGCAAACACCGGGGAGCTGTTTTTT
TRBV5-1,-,TRBJ1-2,-,CASSTGLEEGGYTF,TGCGCCAGCAGCACCGGACTAGAAGAGGGCGGCTACACCTTC
TRBV4-1,once,TRBJ2-1,TRBD1,CASSLIQGARNNEQFF,TGCGCCAGCAGCCTAATACAGGGGGCCAGAAACAATGAGCAGTTCTTC
TRBV7-9,once,TRBJ1-3,-,CASSFSEASGNTIYF,TGTGCCAGCAGCTTTAGTGAAGCCTCTGGAAACACCATATATTTT
TRBV2,-,TRBJ2-7,TRBD2,CASSVAGEGAEQYF,TGTGCCAGCAGTGTAGCGGGAGAGGGGGCCGAGCAGTACTTC
TRBV9,-,TRBJ2-5,-,CASSVAGVQETQYF,TGTGCCAGCAGCGTAGCGGGGGTTCAAGAGACCCAGTACTTC
TRBV7-6,-,TRBJ2-5,TRBD2,CASSLALAGAVETQYF,TGTGCCAGCAGCCTCGCCCTAGCGGGAGCGGTGGAGACCCAGTACTTC
TRBV4-1,-,TRBJ1-2,TRBD1,CASSRVLQGNYGYTF,TGCGCCAGCAGCCGGGTTTTACAGGGGAACTATGGCTACACCTTC